This is a list of T cell receptor beta chains from one sample in a study of cytomegalovirus exposure and HLA in healthy donors. Libraries were prepared by immunoSEQ multiplex PCR; TCRdb keeps only in-frame clonotypes and omits some of them. The sample records 190,000 or so clones, around 83% being singletons. Sequencing was done on a sample of PBMCs. The receptor set was obtained from a man aged 45 to 65 in good health and CMV-seronegative. Each CDR3 is given with its conserved first and last residue. D genes are given only for firm matches. Not every row has a clone size; where given, it reads once, few, many or a size class.

clone_size	v_call	cdr3_length	j_call	d_call	cdr3_nt	cdr3_aa
-	TRBV29-1	15	TRBJ2-3	-	TGCAGCGTTGGCGAGGGGGAATTAATGCCAGATACGCAGTATTTT	CSVGEGELMPDTQYF
-	TRBV15	15	TRBJ1-4	-	TGTGCCACCAGCAGAGATAGGGGCATAGGGGAAAAACTGTTTTTT	CATSRDRGIGEKLFF
few	TRBV5-8	15	TRBJ2-6	-	TGTGCCAGCAGCTTGGTGTCTTCTCGGGCCAACGTCCTGACTTTC	CASSLVSSRANVLTF
once	TRBV28	12	TRBJ1-1	-	TGTGCCAGCAGTCCTCCGGGGACTGAAGCTTTCTTT	CASSPPGTEAFF
-	TRBV5-4	14	TRBJ1-2	-	TGTGCCAGCAGCTTGGGCGGAACTAACTATGGCTACACCTTC	CASSLGGTNYGYTF
-	TRBV7-3	16	TRBJ2-3	TRBD2	TGTGCCAGCAGCTTAAAGGCGGGGGGATTCGCAGATACGCAGTATTTT	CASSLKAGGFADTQYF
-	TRBV6-5	15	TRBJ1-4	TRBD1	TGTGCCAGCAAACCAGACCGGGACAGGGGTGAAAAACTGTTTTTT	CASKPDRDRGEKLFF
once	TRBV5-1	13	TRBJ1-1	-	TGCGCCAGCGCGGGGGACGAGAACACTGAAGCTTTCTTT	CASAGDENTEAFF
-	TRBV6-5	14	TRBJ1-1	-	TGTGCCAGCACCCAAAGCACAGGGCACACTGAAGCTTTCTTT	CASTQSTGHTEAFF
-	TRBV6-5	15	TRBJ1-1	-	TGTGCCAGCAGTTACTTCTCGGGCGGAGGCACTGAAGCTTTCTTT	CASSYFSGGGTEAFF
-	TRBV5-8	16	TRBJ2-3	TRBD2	TGTGCCAGCAGCGAAGGGGCTAGCGGGATCTCAGATACGCAGTATTTT	CASSEGASGISDTQYF
few	TRBV6-5	15	TRBJ2-6	-	TGTGCCAGCAGTTTGGACACCTCTGGGGCCAACGTCCTGACTTTC	CASSLDTSGANVLTF
-	TRBV19	14	TRBJ1-5	-	TGTGCCAGTAGTATACGCAACCTAAATCAGCCCCAGCATTTT	CASSIRNLNQPQHF
once	TRBV6-1	15	TRBJ2-1	-	TGTGCCAGCAGTGGCGCACAGGGGGGGAATTTTGAGCAGTTCTTC	CASSGAQGGNFEQFF
once	TRBV21-1	14	TRBJ1-2	-	TGTGCCAGCAGCAAAGAACAGGGACACTATGGCTACACCTTC	CASSKEQGHYGYTF
-	TRBV7-2	14	TRBJ2-1	TRBD1	TGTGCCAGCAACTGGGGACAGGGCGCGAATGAGCAGTTCTTC	CASNWGQGANEQFF
-	TRBV7-3	14	TRBJ2-1	TRBD2	TGTGCCAGCAGCTTAACGTCCCTAGCGGGAACTATGTTCTTC	CASSLTSLAGTMFF
-	TRBV18	14	TRBJ1-1	-	TGTGCCAGCTCACCGGGACAAGAGTACACTGAAGCTTTCTTT	CASSPGQEYTEAFF
once	TRBV5-1	15	TRBJ1-4	TRBD1	TGCGCCAGCAGCTTAGGACAGGGCGATTGGGAAAAACTGTTTTTT	CASSLGQGDWEKLFF
-	TRBV7-3	14	TRBJ2-3	-	TGTGCCAGCAGCTTAGGAGGGACCACAGATACGCAGTATTTT	CASSLGGTTDTQYF
-	TRBV6-6	16	TRBJ2-5	TRBD2	TGTGCCAGCAGTCAGACTAGCGGGGGGGCTCAAGAGACCCAGTACTTC	CASSQTSGGAQETQYF
-	TRBV7-9	14	TRBJ2-7	-	TGTGCCAGCAGCTTCGGCGAGGCGGGCTACGAGCAGTACTTC	CASSFGEAGYEQYF
-	TRBV6-6	14	TRBJ2-4	-	TGTGCCAGCAGTTACCCGGGACAACAAGACATTCAGTACTTC	CASSYPGQQDIQYF
-	TRBV9	17	TRBJ1-2	TRBD1	TGTGCCAGCAGCGCCCTAATCCAAAGGGACAGCCGCTATGGCTACACCTTC	CASSALIQRDSRYGYTF
few	TRBV4-3	15	TRBJ2-7	-	TGCGCCAGCAGCCAAGCCCCGGGGAGTCGGCACGAGCAGTACTTC	CASSQAPGSRHEQYF
-	TRBV4-1	17	TRBJ2-2	TRBD2	TGCGCCAGCAGCCAATCAATAGCGGGAGTCGACACCGGGGAGCTGTTTTTT	CASSQSIAGVDTGELFF
-	TRBV7-7	15	TRBJ2-3	TRBD1	TGTGCTAGCAGCTTAGCCGGGACAGGCACAGATACGCAGTATTTT	CASSLAGTGTDTQYF
-	TRBV19	15	TRBJ1-4	-	TGTGCCAGTAGTATACTCCGACAGTCTAATGAAAAACTGTTTTTT	CASSILRQSNEKLFF
-	TRBV30	11	TRBJ2-7	TRBD1	TGTGCCTGGAGTCAGAAGGGGGCAATGTACTTC	CAWSQKGAMYF
-	TRBV15	14	TRBJ2-1	TRBD1	TGTGCCACCAGCAGGGGACAGGGGGTCGATGAGCAGTTCTTC	CATSRGQGVDEQFF
-	TRBV5-1	13	TRBJ2-5	TRBD1	TGCGCCAGCAGACACAGGGGAAGAGAGACCCAGTACTTC	CASRHRGRETQYF
-	TRBV28	15	TRBJ2-7	-	TGTGCCAGCAGTCCCATAGACAGAGCCAGCTACGAGCAGTACTTC	CASSPIDRASYEQYF
-	TRBV6-1	14	TRBJ1-4	TRBD1	TGTGCCAGCAGTGGACAGGGGGAAGGGGGAAAACTGTTTTTT	CASSGQGEGGKLFF
-	TRBV19	14	TRBJ2-3	-	TGTGCCAGTAGTATGGTCCCCGGCAGGGGCGAGCAGTATTTT	CASSMVPGRGEQYF
-	TRBV6-4	14	TRBJ2-2	-	TGTGCCAGCCGGGGACACACGAACACCGGGGAGCTGTTTTTT	CASRGHTNTGELFF
-	TRBV5-8	15	TRBJ1-5	TRBD1	TGTGCCAGCAGCGATTACAGGGGAAGCGTTCAGCCCCAGCATTTT	CASSDYRGSVQPQHF
-	TRBV6-5	14	TRBJ1-1	-	TGTGCCAGCAGCAGAACTTCAGGGCCCACTGAAGCTTTCTTT	CASSRTSGPTEAFF
few	TRBV4-2	15	TRBJ1-6	-	TGTGCCAGCAGCCAATTACAACGGGATAATTCACCCCTCCACTTT	CASSQLQRDNSPLHF
-	TRBV4-1	19	TRBJ2-2	TRBD2	TGCGCCAGCAGCCAAATCTCAACCGGGACTAGCGGGAGCACCGGGGAGCTGTTTTTT	CASSQISTGTSGSTGELFF
-	TRBV5-1	17	TRBJ1-1	-	TGCGCCAGCAGCTTCCTATCCATGGGCAGCCTGAACACTGAAGCTTTCTTT	CASSFLSMGSLNTEAFF
-	TRBV7-2	14	TRBJ1-3	TRBD1	TGTGCCAGCAGCGTAACAGGGGCCCCAAACACCATATATTTT	CASSVTGAPNTIYF
-	TRBV2	14	TRBJ2-5	TRBD1	TGTGCCAGCAGTGAACAGGGGGCGCGAGAGACCCAGTACTTC	CASSEQGARETQYF
-	TRBV11-3	15	TRBJ2-7	TRBD2	TGTGCCAGCAGCTTAAGAACGGGAGGGCCCTACGAGCAGTACTTC	CASSLRTGGPYEQYF